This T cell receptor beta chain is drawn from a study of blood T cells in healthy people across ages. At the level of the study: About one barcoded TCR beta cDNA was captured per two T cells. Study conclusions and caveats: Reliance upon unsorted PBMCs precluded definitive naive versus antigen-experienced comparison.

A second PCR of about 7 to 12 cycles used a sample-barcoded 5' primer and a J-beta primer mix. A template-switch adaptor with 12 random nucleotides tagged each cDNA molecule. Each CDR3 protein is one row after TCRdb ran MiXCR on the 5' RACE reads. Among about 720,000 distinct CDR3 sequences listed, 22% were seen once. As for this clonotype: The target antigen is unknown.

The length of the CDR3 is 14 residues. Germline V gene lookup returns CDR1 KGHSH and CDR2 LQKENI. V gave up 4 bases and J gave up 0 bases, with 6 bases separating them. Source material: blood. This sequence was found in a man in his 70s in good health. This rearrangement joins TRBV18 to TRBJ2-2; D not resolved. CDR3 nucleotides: TGTGCCAGCTCACAACAGACGAACACCGGGGAGCTGTTTTTT. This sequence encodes CASSQQTNTGELFF. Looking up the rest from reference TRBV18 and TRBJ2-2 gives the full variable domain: NAGVMQNPRHLVRRRGQEARLRCSPMKGHSHVYWYRQLPEEGLKFMVYLQKENIIDESGMPKERFSAEFPKEGPSILRIQQVVRGDSAAYFCASSQQTNTGELFFGEGSRLTVL.